The next 30 T cell receptor beta chains were all read from a single sample in a study of blood T cell repertoires in COVID-19. TCRdb keeps only in-frame clones here, not all; method: immunoSEQ multiplex PCR. The sample lists roughly 150,000 clones, more than 75% occurring once. The sample was peripheral blood. The receptors stem from a woman older than 75 with COVID-19, enrolled during active disease.

The gene calls are TRBV2 and TRBJ2-3; tentative D call: TRBD2 (5 bases). Germline V gene sequence: CDR1 SNHLY, CDR2 FYNNEI. V was cut by 3 bases and J by 2 bases, with 9 bases left in between. The CDR3 covers 14 residues. The DNA for the CDR3 is TGTGCCAGCAGTGAGCGGGTGAACACAGATACGCAGTATTTT. Encoded protein: CASSERVNTDTQYF.

The chain uses TRBV25-1 and TRBJ1-4; no clear D gene. The CDR3 covers 12 residues. Germline V lookup: CDR1 MGHDK, CDR2 SYGVNS. Deletions cut 7 bases from V and 7 bases from J, with 10 bases between. The CDR3 nucleotides are TGTGCCAGCACCGAGGGTTTTGAAAAACTGTTTTTT. Encoded protein: CASTEGFEKLFF.

The chain employs TRBV27 and TRBJ2-2, with D tentatively TRBD2 (7 bases). V dropped 7 bases and J dropped 7 bases, with 16 bases sitting between them. CDR3 size: 14 residues. Germline values: CDR1 MNHEY, CDR2 SMNVEV (reference sequence). CDR3 coding DNA: TGTGCCAGCACCTACGTAGGGGGGGTCGGGGAGCTGTTTTTT. Protein product: CASTYVGGVGELFF.

The chain links TRBV9 to TRBJ2-5; 7 bases align to TRBD2. The CDR3 contains 17 residues. The germline gives CDR1 SGDLS, CDR2 YYNGEE. With 4 bases clipped from V and 0 bases from J, the junction kept 12 bases outside the gene matches. The CDR3 coding sequence is TGTGCCAGCAGCCCGGCGGGGACTATAAACTACCAAGAGACCCAGTACTTC. Residues: CASSPAGTINYQETQYF.

J is TRBJ2-2 and V is TRBV5-6; tentatively, D is TRBD2 (5 bases). Germline-derived CDR1 and CDR2 are SGHDT and YYEEEE. This CDR3 comprises 16 residues. V lost 4 bases and J lost 4, with 17 bases in between. The CDR3 DNA sequence: TGTGCCAGCAGCATCCGGACCGCAGGAGGCACCGGGGAGCTGTTTTTT. This codes for CASSIRTAGGTGELFF.

This clone was recorded only once. This rearrangement joins TRBV10-3 to TRBJ1-6; 9 bases map to TRBD1. Germline V gene data show CDR1 as ENHRY and CDR2 as SYGVKD. The length of the CDR3 is 14 residues. Losses at the gene ends were 10 bases for V and 7 bases for J; bases not matched to a gene: 8. CDR3 in DNA: TGTGCCACGGGACAGGGAACAAAAAATTCACCCCTCCACTTT. Its protein is CATGQGTKNSPLHF.

The chain combines TRBV6-2 or TRBV6-3 with TRBJ2-2, with a weak D call TRBD1 (5 bases). The CDR3 length is 19 residues. Germline-derived CDR1 and CDR2 are MNHEY and SVGEGT. Deletions cut 2 bases from V and 0 bases from J, with 19 bases between. The CDR3 sequence: CASSYIKYPGRANTGELFF. CDR3 DNA: TGTGCCAGCAGTTACATAAAATACCCCGGCAGGGCGAACACCGGGGAGCTGTTTTTT.

The chain recombines TRBV6-5 with TRBJ1-3, with 7 bases matching TRBD1. This CDR3 has 15 amino acids. Germline CDR1 is MNHEY and CDR2 is SVGAGI. V was pared by 2 bases and J by 3 bases, with 4 bases of the junction left unmatched. CDR3 region: CASSYARTGGNTIYF. The CDR3 nucleotides are TGTGCCAGCAGTTACGCTCGGACAGGTGGAAACACCATATATTTT.

In this sample, this clone turned up once. V is TRBV4-3 and J is TRBJ2-7; perhaps TRBD1 as D (6 bases). V lost 0 bases and J lost 6, with 18 bases in between. This CDR3 contains 16 residues. The V gene's germline CDR1 is LGHNA and CDR2 YSLEER. CDR3 amino acids: CASSQDAAHPGVEQYF. The CDR3 DNA follows: TGCGCCAGCAGCCAAGACGCCGCGCACCCAGGGGTCGAGCAGTACTTC.

This clone has a single count. The chain joins TRBV9 to TRBJ2-2; a weak D match, TRBD2 (6 bases). In germline, CDR1 is SGDLS, CDR2 YYNGEE. Trimming stripped 2 bases from V and 7 bases from J, with 12 bases between. The CDR3 totals 14 residues. DNA for the CDR3: TGTGCCAGCAGCGTCGGCGGGGTTGGCGGGGAGCTGTTTTTT. This translates into CASSVGGVGGELFF. The full variable domain, with the rest looked up from reference TRBV9 and TRBJ2-2, is DSGVTQTPKHLITATGQRVTLRCSPRSGDLSVYWYQQSLDQGLQFLIQYYNGEERAKGNILERFSAQQFPDLHSELNLSSLELGDSALYFCASSVGGVGGELFFGEGSRLTVL.

The chain has TRBV19 and TRBJ1-1; a weak D match, TRBD1 (6 bases). The CDR3 covers 12 residues. Germline CDR1 reads LNHDA; CDR2 reads SQIVND (reference sequence). Trimming pared 2 bases from V and 8 bases from J, leaving 9 bases between. The CDR3 region is CASSIPGDEAFF. The CDR3 DNA sequence: TGTGCCAGTAGTATACCAGGGGACGAAGCTTTCTTT.

The rearrangement uses TRBV28 and TRBJ1-2; unclear D gene. Deletions cut 6 bases from V and 3 bases from J, with 5 bases between. Germline loops: CDR1 MDHEN, CDR2 SYDVKM. The CDR3 spans 11 residues. As DNA, the CDR3 is TGTGCCAGCAGCGAGGACTATGGCTACACCTTC. Translation: CASSEDYGYTF.

This clone was counted a few times. The rearrangement joins TRBV28 to TRBJ1-3; TRBD1 might be the D (5 bases). The CDR3 extends over 14 amino acids. V was pared by 3 bases and J by 2 bases, with 8 bases between. Germline V gene data show CDR1 as MDHEN and CDR2 as SYDVKM. CDR3 bases: TGTGCCAGCAGTTTGGGGGGGGCTGGAAACACCATATATTTT. It encodes CASSLGGAGNTIYF.

The chain couples TRBV6-5 to TRBJ1-1; unclear D gene. Germline-derived CDR1 and CDR2 are MNHEY and SVGAGI. There are 13 residues in the CDR3. V shed 10 bases and J shed 2 bases, with 14 bases lying between them. CDR3 nucleotide sequence: TGTGCCACCCCAATTACTCTTAACACTGAAGCTTTCTTT. It codes for CATPITLNTEAFF.

The V gene is TRBV19, the J gene TRBJ1-5; weak D call: TRBD1 (5 bases). Germline values: CDR1 LNHDA, CDR2 SQIVND (reference sequence). The ends were cut back, 3 bases at V and 2 bases at J, with 11 bases in the middle. The CDR3 consists of 15 residues. CDR3 in DNA: TGTGCCAGTAGTATCGCCCCGGGGGGCAATCAGCCCCAGCATTTT. Amino acids: CASSIAPGGNQPQHF.

J is TRBJ1-4 and V is TRBV7-2; D is unclear. The CDR3 totals 15 residues. CDR1 and CDR2 from the germline V gene are SGHTA and FQGNSA. Trimming removed 5 bases from V and 0 bases from J, with 10 bases in between. In DNA form, the CDR3 reads TGTGCCAGCAGCCCAAGACATGCAACTAATGAAAAACTGTTTTTT. It codes for CASSPRHATNEKLFF. Together with reference TRBV7-2 and TRBJ1-4, the CDR3 gives the full variable domain: GAGVSQSPSNKVTEKGKDVELRCDPISGHTALYWYRQSLGQGLEFLIYFQGNSAPDKSGLPSDRFSAERTGGSVSTLTIQRTQQEDSAVYLCASSPRHATNEKLFFGSGTQLSVL.

The chain combines TRBV14 with TRBJ1-1, with D hard to call. Germline lookup yields CDR1 SGHDN and CDR2 FVKESK. The CDR3 loop spans 15 amino acids. The germline V and J ends were trimmed by 3 bases and 4 bases, with 15 bases remaining between them. CDR3 region: CASSQIRTAGTEAFF. CDR3 bases: TGTGCCAGCAGCCAGATTAGGACGGCGGGCACTGAAGCTTTCTTT.

This rearrangement joins TRBV29-1 to TRBJ2-3, with 10 bases that match TRBD2. Germline CDR1 SQVTM, CDR2 ANQGSEA. The V gene end was trimmed by 6 bases and the J gene end by 4 bases; junction bases not matched to a gene: 7. The CDR3 is 14 residues long. CDR3 in DNA: TGCAGCGTCCGGGGACTAGCGTCTTCAGATACGCAGTATTTT. Translation: CSVRGLASSDTQYF.

The chain combines TRBV25-1 with TRBJ2-1; 9 bases map to TRBD2. V was pared by 3 bases and J by 4 bases, with 4 bases of the junction left unmatched. Germline V lookup: CDR1 MGHDK, CDR2 SYGVNS. The length of the CDR3 is 15 residues. The CDR3 loop is CASSDSGSNYNEQFF. CDR3 sequence (DNA): TGTGCCAGCAGTGATAGCGGGAGTAATTACAATGAGCAGTTCTTC.

The genes are TRBV6-5 and TRBJ1-1; maybe TRBD1 (5 bases). CDR3 length: 14 amino acids. Trimming removed 5 bases at V and 11 bases at J, with 21 bases between. Germline V gene data show CDR1 as MNHEY and CDR2 as SVGAGI. The CDR3 loop is CASSPPGGGIAAFF. For the CDR3, the DNA is TGTGCCAGCAGTCCCCCGGGGGGGGGTATAGCTGCTTTCTTT.

The gene calls are TRBV4-3 and TRBJ1-2; 9 nucleotides match TRBD1. The J segment lost 9 bases and the V segment lost 0 bases, leaving 5 bases of the junction unmatched. Germline CDR1 reads LGHNA; CDR2 reads YSLEER. The CDR3 is 14 amino acids. The CDR3 is CASSQDQGQGSYTF. DNA of the CDR3: TGCGCCAGCAGCCAAGATCAGGGACAGGGAAGCTACACCTTC.

The CDR3 here is CASRYSGRGTGELFF. CDR3 sequence (DNA): TGTGCCAGCAGGTACAGCGGCAGGGGGACCGGGGAGCTGTTTTTT. The genes are TRBV4-2 and TRBJ2-2; the match to TRBD1 covers 7 bases. CDR1 is LGHNA, CDR2 YNFKEQ, per germline. With V trimmed by 6 bases and J by 5 bases, 9 bases remained unmatched. The CDR3 extends over 15 amino acids.

The table lists this clone with a count of one. DNA for the CDR3: TGCGCCAGCAGCTCAACGCGGGAGGGAGGGGAGCAGTTCTTC. The encoded protein is CASSSTREGGEQFF. This chain connects TRBV5-1 to TRBJ2-1; 9 nucleotides line up with TRBD2. Per germline, CDR1 SGHRS and CDR2 YFSETQ. The CDR3 contains 14 residues. V dropped 3 bases and J dropped 10; count of bases not matched to a gene: 8.

The CDR3 coding sequence is TGTGCCAGCTCACCACGACTAATGGACGGCCCCTATGGCTACACCTTC. It specifies CASSPRLMDGPYGYTF. The gene calls are TRBV18 and TRBJ1-2, with D unclear. Looked up from germline, CDR1 is KGHSH and CDR2 is LQKENI. V was pared by 1 base and J by 4 bases, with 16 bases between. This CDR3 has 16 residues. The entire variable domain, with the rest obtained from reference TRBV18 and TRBJ1-2, is as follows: NAGVMQNPRHLVRRRGQEARLRCSPMKGHSHVYWYRQLPEEGLKFMVYLQKENIIDESGMPKERFSAEFPKEGPSILRIQQVVRGDSAAYFCASSPRLMDGPYGYTFGSGTRLTVV.

In its sample, this clone was seen a few times. The chain employs TRBV6-5 and TRBJ1-1; 9 positions agree with TRBD1. The CDR3 is made up of 14 amino acids. Germline lookup yields CDR1 MNHEY and CDR2 SVGAGI. Trimming cost V 2 bases and J 10 bases; bases outside gene matches: 8. CDR3 loop: CASSYADRGFRAFF. CDR3 in DNA: TGTGCCAGCAGTTACGCGGACAGGGGTTTTCGAGCTTTCTTT.

This clone showed up just once. Here the CDR3 reads CASRLGTGWSPLHF. For the CDR3, the DNA is TGTGCCAGCAGATTAGGGACAGGGTGGTCACCCCTCCACTTT. V gene TRBV6-5 combines with J gene TRBJ1-6, with 9 bases that match TRBD1. Trimming cost V 6 bases and J 10 bases; bases outside gene matches: 7. The CDR3 consists of 14 residues. CDR1 is MNHEY, CDR2 SVGAGI, per germline.

The CDR3 DNA sequence: TGTGCCAGCAGCCTGAGACAGGGAAACACTGAAGCTTTCTTT. It encodes CASSLRQGNTEAFF. The rearrangement joins TRBV7-2 to TRBJ1-1, with 7 bases that match TRBD1. The CDR3 loop spans 14 amino acids. With V trimmed by 5 bases and J by 2 bases, 5 bases remained unmatched. CDR1 SGHTA and CDR2 FQGNSA come from the germline V gene.

V and J are TRBV9 and TRBJ2-5, with TRBD1 matching 7 bases. V trimming: 3 bases; J trimming: 3 bases; junction bases outside the gene matches: 5. This CDR3 comprises 14 residues. The germline V gene encodes CDR1 SGDLS and CDR2 YYNGEE. In nucleotides, the CDR3 is TGTGCCAGCAGCGCGGGGACAGTCAAAGAGACCCAGTACTTC. It translates to CASSAGTVKETQYF.

This clone was seen at least ten times. The chain is built from TRBV28 and TRBJ1-4, with TRBD1 identical over 8 bases. The V gene's germline CDR1 is MDHEN and CDR2 SYDVKM. CDR3 length equals 14 residues. J was trimmed by 8 bases and V by 3 bases; bases with no gene match: 5. The CDR3 DNA reads TGTGCCAGCAGTTTTTTACAGGGGGGAGAAAAACTGTTTTTT. This encodes CASSFLQGGEKLFF.

The V and J genes are TRBV9 and TRBJ1-1; TRBD1 is a possible D gene (6 bases). The CDR3 totals 12 residues. V dropped 1 base and J dropped 9 bases, with 10 bases sitting between them. Germline CDR1 is SGDLS and CDR2 is YYNGEE. DNA of the CDR3: TGTGCCAGCAGCGTAAGGGGGTTTCAAGCTTTCTTT. It translates to CASSVRGFQAFF.